Sequencing of this T cell receptor (beta chain) was carried out in a study of blood T cell repertoires in COVID-19. V shed 5 bases, J shed 6 bases, and the junction held 8 bases outside the gene matches. The CDR3 runs to 15 residues. The germline CDR1 and CDR2 sequences are MNHEY and SVGAGI. Method: immunoSEQ multiplex PCR; TCRdb's copy keeps in-frame clones and lacks some. The sample lists some 150,000 clones, about 80% seen once, with 6% to 7.5% in the top ten. Input material: peripheral blood. This clonotype was sampled from a human donor in a cohort sampled during active COVID-19. The chain joins TRBV6-5 to TRBJ2-1; TRBD1 aligns across 9 bases. CDR3 loop: CASSPETGGSNEQFF. The CDR3 DNA sequence: TGTGCCAGCAGTCCTGAGACAGGGGGATCCAATGAGCAGTTCTTC.